This T cell receptor beta chain was obtained from a study of Ad26.COV2.S vaccination and SARS-CoV-2 variants. In the study overall: The donor belonged to the COV1001 Ad26.COV2.S trial arm.

Germline lookup yields CDR1 SQVTM and CDR2 ANQGSEA. The junction had 13 bases not matched to a gene; V was cut back by 6 bases and J by 6 bases. The CDR3 runs 15 residues. About this clone: Its target is not known.

Treatment meaning: roughly 18 received Ad26.COV2.S at low or high dose, single or two shots; roughly 5 received placebo; per-sample allocation not given. Vaccine and placebo recipients were sampled on day 63 after the first injection. Libraries were prepared by immunoSEQ multiplex PCR; TCRdb keeps only in-frame clonotypes and omits some of them. The profile shows 440,000 or so clones, around 92% of them singletons. Overall study findings and caveats: Among vaccine recipients, spike-specific TCR breadth exceeded that of placebo recipients. Breadth, reportedly substantial, characterized the spike-specific CD8+ and CD4+ T cell responses after vaccination.

This sample comprised peripheral blood, obtained in a trial of Ad26.COV2.S vaccine versus placebo. The J gene is TRBJ2-2, the V gene TRBV29-1, with TRBD1 matching over 7 bases. The sequence derives from a person between 18 and 59 years old who received the Ad26.COV2.S COVID-19 vaccine or a placebo. The CDR3 DNA follows: TGCAGCGTGAAACAAAGACAGGGAAGGCCCGGGGAGCTGTTTTTT. Its protein is CSVKQRQGRPGELFF.